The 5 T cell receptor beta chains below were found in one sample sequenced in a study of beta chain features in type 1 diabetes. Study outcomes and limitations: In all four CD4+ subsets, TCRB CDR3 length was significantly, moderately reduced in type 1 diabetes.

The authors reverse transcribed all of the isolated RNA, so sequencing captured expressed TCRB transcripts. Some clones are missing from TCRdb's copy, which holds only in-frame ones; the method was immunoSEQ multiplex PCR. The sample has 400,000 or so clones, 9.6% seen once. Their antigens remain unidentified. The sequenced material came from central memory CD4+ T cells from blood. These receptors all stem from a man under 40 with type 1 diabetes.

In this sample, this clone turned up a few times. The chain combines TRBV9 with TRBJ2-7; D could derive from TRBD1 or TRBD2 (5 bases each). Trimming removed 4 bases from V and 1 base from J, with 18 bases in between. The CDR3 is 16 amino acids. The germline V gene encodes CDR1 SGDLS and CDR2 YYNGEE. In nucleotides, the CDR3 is TGTGCCAGCAGCCCCCAGTCGGGACGGACGTCCTACGAGCAGTACTTC. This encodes CASSPQSGRTSYEQYF.

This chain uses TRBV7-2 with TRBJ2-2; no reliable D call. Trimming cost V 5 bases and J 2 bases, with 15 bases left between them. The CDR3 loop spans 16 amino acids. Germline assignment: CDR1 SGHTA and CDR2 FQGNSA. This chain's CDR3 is CASSLETGPNTGELFF. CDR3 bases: TGTGCCAGCAGCCTTGAGACCGGCCCAAACACCGGGGAGCTGTTTTTT.

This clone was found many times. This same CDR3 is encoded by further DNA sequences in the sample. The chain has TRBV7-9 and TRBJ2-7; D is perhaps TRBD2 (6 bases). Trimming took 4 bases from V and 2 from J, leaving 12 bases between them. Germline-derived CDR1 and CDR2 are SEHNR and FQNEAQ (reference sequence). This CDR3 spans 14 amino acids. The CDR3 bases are TGTGCCAGCAGCTCCGGGACTGGGACCTACGAGCAGTACTTC. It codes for CASSSGTGTYEQYF.

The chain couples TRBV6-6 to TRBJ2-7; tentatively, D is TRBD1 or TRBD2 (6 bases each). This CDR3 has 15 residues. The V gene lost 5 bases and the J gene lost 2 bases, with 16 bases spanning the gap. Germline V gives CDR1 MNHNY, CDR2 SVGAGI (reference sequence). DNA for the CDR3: TGTGCCAGCAGTCTGGGGGGAGGACAGCCCTACGAGCAGTACTTC. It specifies CASSLGGGQPYEQYF.

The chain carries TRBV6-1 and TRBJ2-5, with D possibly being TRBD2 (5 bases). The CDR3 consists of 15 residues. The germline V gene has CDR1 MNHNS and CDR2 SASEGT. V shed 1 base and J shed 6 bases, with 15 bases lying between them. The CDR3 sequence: CASSEDRTALKTQYF. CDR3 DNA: TGTGCCAGCAGTGAAGATCGGACTGCGCTGAAGACCCAGTACTTC.